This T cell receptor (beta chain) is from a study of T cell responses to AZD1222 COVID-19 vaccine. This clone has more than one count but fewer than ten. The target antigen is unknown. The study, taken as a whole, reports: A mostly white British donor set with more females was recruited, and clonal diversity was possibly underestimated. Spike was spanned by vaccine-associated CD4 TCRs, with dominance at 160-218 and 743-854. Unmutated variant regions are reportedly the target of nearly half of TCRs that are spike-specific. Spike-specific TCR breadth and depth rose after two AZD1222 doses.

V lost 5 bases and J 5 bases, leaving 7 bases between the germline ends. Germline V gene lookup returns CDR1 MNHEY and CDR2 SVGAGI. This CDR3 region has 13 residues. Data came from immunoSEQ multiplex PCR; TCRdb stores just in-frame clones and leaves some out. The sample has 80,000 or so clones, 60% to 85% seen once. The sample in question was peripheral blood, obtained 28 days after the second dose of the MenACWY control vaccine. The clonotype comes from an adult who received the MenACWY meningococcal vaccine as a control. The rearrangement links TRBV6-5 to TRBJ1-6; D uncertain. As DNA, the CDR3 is TGTGCCAGCAGTAAAACAGATAATTCACCCCTCCACTTT. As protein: CASSKTDNSPLHF.